This TCR beta chain was documented in a study of CD8 T cells in Susac syndrome. Sequencing of TCR beta was performed on blood CD8+ and CD4+ T cells. TEMRA cells were FACS-enriched, while CD8+ and CD4+ T cells were negatively isolated. This clonotype was seen just once. Its matching antigen is unknown. The CDR3 runs 19 residues. Germline V gives CDR1 LGHDT, CDR2 YNNKEL (reference sequence). J lost 4 bases, V lost 4 bases, and 15 bases had no gene match. Random hexamers were used to reverse transcribe an amount of about 0.45 to 1 ug RNA. Multiplex immunoSEQ PCR targeted 54 Vbeta and 13 Jbeta TCR beta segments. MiXCR, run by TCRdb on the immunoSEQ multiplex PCR reads, gives a single entry per CDR3 protein. The sample has about 300,000 distinct CDR3 sequences, about 91% seen once. Whole-study findings and limits: Regarding the TCR sequencing and HLA analysis, the study admitted that a relatively small number of individuals were involved.

The sample comprised CD8+ T cells from PBMCs. The J gene is TRBJ2-1, the V gene TRBV3-1; 11 bases fit TRBD2. The receptor was isolated from a human donor with multiple sclerosis. CDR3 protein: CASSPGDSGRAFDYNEQFF. In DNA form, the CDR3 reads TGTGCCAGCAGCCCCGGGGATAGCGGGAGGGCATTCGATTACAATGAGCAGTTCTTC.